These 20 T cell receptor beta chains originate from one sample sequenced in a study of cytomegalovirus exposure and HLA in healthy donors. This table comes from immunoSEQ multiplex PCR, and its TCRdb copy is limited to in-frame clones, with some not included. The sample yields fewer than 75,000 clones, 85% to 95% seen once. The sequenced sample was PBMCs. These receptors were collected from a man younger than 30 in good health and CMV-seronegative.

This chain links TRBV13 with TRBJ2-1, with D possibly matching TRBD2 (7 bases). Looked up from germline, CDR1 is PRHDT and CDR2 is FYEKMQ (reference sequence). The CDR3 extends over 15 amino acids. Trimming stripped 4 bases from V and 2 bases from J, with 12 bases between. The CDR3, as DNA: TGTGCCAGCAGCTCCGCGGGGGCTACCTACAATGAGCAGTTCTTC. Protein product: CASSSAGATYNEQFF.

The rearrangement joins TRBV6-1 to TRBJ2-7; 10 nucleotides match TRBD1. Germline V gene sequence: CDR1 MNHNS, CDR2 SASEGT. This CDR3 has 15 amino acids. The V and J ends lost 3 bases and 2 bases, in that order; junction bases with no gene match: 4. The CDR3 reads CASSDRDRGAYEQYF. The CDR3 coding sequence is TGTGCCAGCAGTGACCGGGACAGGGGCGCCTACGAGCAGTACTTC.

The chain employs TRBV19 and TRBJ1-2, with 7 bases that match TRBD1. The germline CDR1 and CDR2 sequences are LNHDA and SQIVND (reference sequence). This CDR3 is 16 amino acids long. V was pared by 0 bases and J by 5 bases, with 9 bases of the junction left unmatched. CDR3 coding DNA: TGTGCCAGTAGTATAGACCGGACAGGCGAAATTTATGGCTACACCTTC. Protein sequence: CASSIDRTGEIYGYTF.

The rearrangement joins TRBV18 to TRBJ2-5, with 7 bases fitting TRBD1. CDR3 length: 15 residues. J lost 3 bases, V lost 8 bases, and 12 bases had no gene match. In germline, CDR1 is KGHSH, CDR2 LQKENI. The CDR3 reads CASIAGKGGEETQYF. CDR3 nucleotide sequence: TGTGCCAGCATTGCGGGTAAAGGGGGCGAAGAGACCCAGTACTTC. The variable domain in full, completed from reference TRBV18 and TRBJ2-5, reads NAGVMQNPRHLVRRRGQEARLRCSPMKGHSHVYWYRQLPEEGLKFMVYLQKENIIDESGMPKERFSAEFPKEGPSILRIQQVVRGDSAAYFCASIAGKGGEETQYFGPGTRLLVL.

The V gene is TRBV18, the J gene TRBJ1-1, with D perhaps TRBD1 (6 bases). V lost 3 bases and J 5 bases, leaving 19 bases between the germline ends. CDR1 is KGHSH and CDR2 is LQKENI in the germline V gene. The CDR3 is 16 amino acids. In DNA form, the CDR3 reads TGTGCCAGCTCACCCTTTCAGGGGCTTTTGAGTACTGAAGCTTTCTTT. This encodes CASSPFQGLLSTEAFF.

V is TRBV5-1 and J is TRBJ1-2; no clear D gene. The CDR3 runs to 16 residues. Looked up from germline, CDR1 is SGHRS and CDR2 is YFSETQ. The ends were cut back, 0 bases at V and 7 bases at J, with 19 bases in the middle. CDR3 nucleotides: TGCGCCAGCAGCTTGGCCGGCAGAACAGTAGGGAGTGGCTACACCTTC. This sequence encodes CASSLAGRTVGSGYTF. Filled out from reference TRBV5-1 and TRBJ1-2, the complete variable domain reads KAGVTQTPRYLIKTRGQQVTLSCSPISGHRSVSWYQQTPGQGLQFLFEYFSETQRNKGNFPGRFSGRQFSNSRSEMNVSTLELGDSALYLCASSLAGRTVGSGYTFGSGTRLTVV.

The V call is TRBV27, the J call TRBJ1-1; possibly TRBD1 for D (5 bases). The CDR3 runs to 13 residues. The V gene's germline CDR1 is MNHEY and CDR2 SMNVEV (reference sequence). Trimming pared 1 base from V and 10 bases from J, leaving 13 bases between. CDR3 DNA sequence: TGTGCCAGCAGTTTATTGGGGGGGACGGGAGCTTTCTTT. Translated, it gives CASSLLGGTGAFF.

V usage is TRBV28 and J usage is TRBJ2-3; 7 bases fit TRBD1. Germline assignment: CDR1 MDHEN and CDR2 SYDVKM. The CDR3 loop spans 15 amino acids. Trimming took 4 bases from V and 2 from J; bases not matched to a gene: 6. CDR3 sequence: CASSSRDRNTDTQYF. The DNA for the CDR3 is TGTGCCAGCAGTTCCCGGGACAGAAACACAGATACGCAGTATTTT.

V usage is TRBV4-2 and J usage is TRBJ1-1, with D unresolved. Between the trimmed V and J ends, which lost 3 bases and 1 base, there was a span of 12 bases. The CDR3 length is 15 residues. Germline CDR1 LGHNA, CDR2 YNFKEQ. CDR3: CASSQEWAANTEAFF. The CDR3 bases are TGTGCCAGCAGCCAGGAATGGGCAGCGAACACTGAAGCTTTCTTT.

This rearrangement joins TRBV5-4 to TRBJ2-1; 9 nucleotides agree with TRBD1. The V segment lost 4 bases and the J segment 0 bases; nucleotides outside the gene matches: 5. The CDR3 has 16 residues. CDR1 SGHNT and CDR2 YYREEE come from the germline V gene (reference sequence). The CDR3 region is CASSPRTGASYNEQFF. The CDR3 DNA reads TGTGCCAGCAGCCCCAGGACAGGGGCCTCCTACAATGAGCAGTTCTTC.

The chain employs TRBV30 and TRBJ1-2; perhaps TRBD1 as D (5 bases). The ends were cut back, 3 bases at V and 0 bases at J, with 20 bases in the middle. This CDR3 comprises 17 residues. The V gene's germline CDR1 is GTSNPN and CDR2 SVGIG (reference sequence). CDR3: CAWRTKSPDTSNYGYTF. The CDR3 nucleotides are TGTGCCTGGAGGACAAAATCACCGGACACCTCTAACTATGGCTACACCTTC.

The chain has TRBV6-6 and TRBJ2-7, with D possibly TRBD2 on 5 matching bases. The CDR3 length is 14 residues. In germline, CDR1 is MNHNY, CDR2 SVGAGI (reference sequence). Trimming pared 10 bases from V and 3 bases from J, leaving 19 bases between. The CDR3 is CATLPQKGGYEQYF. For the CDR3, the DNA is TGTGCCACCCTACCCCAAAAAGGAGGCTACGAGCAGTACTTC.

The rearrangement links TRBV5-1 to TRBJ2-2; a weak D match, TRBD1 (5 bases). In germline, CDR1 is SGHRS, CDR2 YFSETQ. The CDR3 extends over 12 amino acids. V was pared by 4 bases and J by 7 bases, with 8 bases between. CDR3 region: CASSETGGELFF. CDR3 bases: TGCGCCAGCAGCGAAACAGGCGGGGAGCTGTTTTTT.

The J gene is TRBJ1-3, the V gene TRBV9, with D hard to call. This CDR3 region has 13 residues. With 2 bases removed from V and 6 bases from J, the gap between germline ends came to 9 bases. Germline CDR1 SGDLS, CDR2 YYNGEE. The CDR3 loop reads CASSVAEINTIYF. The CDR3 coding sequence is TGTGCCAGCAGCGTGGCAGAAATAAACACCATATATTTT.

The chain has TRBV7-2 and TRBJ2-1, with 12 nucleotides matching TRBD2. The germline CDR1 and CDR2 sequences are SGHTA and FQGNSA. This CDR3 spans 13 amino acids. The V segment lost 5 bases and the J segment 13 bases; nucleotides outside the gene matches: 6. The CDR3 DNA sequence: TGTGCCAGCAGCACCACTAGCGGGGGGCCCCAGTTCTTC. Protein product: CASSTTSGGPQFF.

The genes are TRBV30 and TRBJ1-1; TRBD1 might be the D (5 bases). The CDR3 is made up of 12 amino acids. Trimming removed 0 bases from V and 10 bases from J, with 12 bases in between. Looked up from germline, CDR1 is GTSNPN and CDR2 is SVGIG (reference sequence). The CDR3 sequence: CAWSVIGRGAFF. The CDR3 coding sequence is TGTGCCTGGAGTGTAATTGGGAGGGGAGCTTTCTTT.

This chain joins TRBV9 and TRBJ1-2; possibly TRBD1 for D (6 bases). This CDR3 has 14 residues. V lost 4 bases to trimming and J lost 4 bases, with 14 bases between them. In germline, CDR1 is SGDLS, CDR2 YYNGEE. CDR3 amino acids: CASSTHREGYGYTF. For the CDR3, the DNA is TGTGCCAGCAGCACACACAGGGAGGGCTATGGCTACACCTTC.

The V and J genes are TRBV6-5 and TRBJ1-1; D is unclear. The CDR3 sequence is 13 residues long. Germline values: CDR1 MNHEY, CDR2 SVGAGI. Trimming left V 6 bases short and J 1 base short, with 9 bases between. CDR3: CASRPTGNTEAFF. As DNA, the CDR3 is TGTGCCAGCAGACCTACGGGGAACACTGAAGCTTTCTTT.

V gene TRBV11-3 combines with J gene TRBJ2-1; D is perhaps TRBD2 (6 bases). The CDR3 covers 15 residues. Germline lookup yields CDR1 SGHNT and CDR2 YENEEA. V lost 5 bases and J lost 4, with 15 bases in between. CDR3 nucleotides: TGTGCCAGCAGCCCCGGGGGAACGGGGTACAATGAGCAGTTCTTC. This translates into CASSPGGTGYNEQFF. The whole variable domain, remainder taken from reference TRBV11-3 and TRBJ2-1, is EAGVVQSPRYKIIEKKQPVAFWCNPISGHNTLYWYLQNLGQGPELLIRYENEEAVDDSQLPKDRFSAERLKGVDSTLKIQPAELGDSAVYLCASSPGGTGYNEQFFGPGTRLTVL.

The V and J genes are TRBV6-6 and TRBJ1-6; D gene ambiguous. This CDR3 contains 11 residues. The V gene's germline CDR1 is MNHNY and CDR2 SVGAGI (reference sequence). V was shortened by 6 bases and J by 13 bases, with 10 bases between the two germline ends. Written as DNA, the CDR3 is TGTGCCAGCAGCCGGGAGGTCCCCCTCCACTTT. Protein product: CASSREVPLHF.